Listed below are T cell receptor beta chains from one sample, sequenced in a study of cytomegalovirus exposure and HLA in healthy donors. Method: immunoSEQ multiplex PCR; TCRdb's copy keeps in-frame clones and lacks some. This table holds 250,000 or so clones, 92% found once. Sample: PBMCs. All receptors come from a girl aged 2 to 10 in good health and CMV-seronegative. Each CDR3 is given with its conserved first and last residue. Each record gives: J gene, D gene, V gene, CDR3 protein, CDR3 DNA. The D gene is left open where the match is weak.

TRBJ2-5	-	TRBV18	CASSPRGGAGETQYF	TGTGCCAGCTCACCACGAGGTGGGGCCGGTGAGACCCAGTACTTC
TRBJ2-1	TRBD2	TRBV27	CASSRTSGPSYNEQFF	TGTGCCAGCAGTAGGACTAGCGGACCTTCCTACAATGAGCAGTTCTTC
TRBJ2-1	TRBD2	TRBV7-2	CASSLTSGRALNEQFF	TGTGCCAGCAGCCTGACTAGCGGGAGGGCCCTCAATGAGCAGTTCTTC
TRBJ2-7	TRBD1	TRBV6-1	CASSLTGDYEQYF	TGTGCCAGCAGTTTGACAGGGGATTACGAGCAGTACTTC
TRBJ1-1	-	TRBV5-1	CASSLAMDFTEAFF	TGCGCCAGCAGCTTGGCCATGGACTTTACTGAAGCTTTCTTT
TRBJ1-5	TRBD1	TRBV7-9	CASSLGTGGRGSNQPQHF	TGTGCCAGCAGCCTAGGGACAGGGGGACGGGGTAGCAATCAGCCCCAGCATTTT
TRBJ1-5	TRBD1	TRBV27	CASSLGSGGGNQPQHF	TGTGCCAGCAGTTTAGGATCAGGGGGCGGGAATCAGCCCCAGCATTTT
TRBJ1-2	-	TRBV27	CASSSQGRGYTF	TGTGCCAGCAGTTCACAGGGTCGGGGCTACACCTTC
TRBJ2-1	TRBD1	TRBV2	CATDATGGHEQFF	TGTGCCACCGACGCCACAGGGGGTCATGAGCAGTTCTTC
TRBJ2-1	-	TRBV7-3	CASIPLRGNEQFF	TGTGCCAGCATCCCCTTAAGGGGCAATGAGCAGTTCTTC
TRBJ2-3	TRBD2	TRBV7-8	CASSPLGSGGRADTQYF	TGTGCCAGCAGCCCCCTTGGGAGCGGGGGGCGCGCAGATACGCAGTATTTT
TRBJ1-1	TRBD1	TRBV7-9	CSSSWTGGEAFF	TGTTCCAGCAGCTGGACAGGCGGAGAAGCTTTCTTT
TRBJ1-1	TRBD1	TRBV28	CATERDSGGTEAFF	TGTGCCACCGAAAGGGACAGTGGGGGCACTGAAGCTTTCTTT
TRBJ2-7	TRBD2	TRBV11-2	CASSWTSLLNEQYF	TGTGCCAGCAGCTGGACTAGCCTCCTGAACGAGCAGTACTTC
TRBJ2-3	TRBD2	TRBV2	CASSAPTSGDTQYF	TGTGCCAGCAGTGCTCCAACTAGCGGGGATACGCAGTATTTT
TRBJ2-2	TRBD2	TRBV5-5	CASSLGLATGELFF	TGTGCCAGCAGCCTAGGACTAGCGACAGGGGAGCTGTTTTTT
TRBJ2-7	-	TRBV6-5	CASSLEDTSYEQYF	TGTGCCAGCAGTCTAGAGGACACGTCCTACGAGCAGTACTTC
TRBJ1-2	TRBD1	TRBV19	CASSQGAHEGYTF	TGTGCCAGTAGTCAGGGGGCACATGAAGGCTACACCTTC